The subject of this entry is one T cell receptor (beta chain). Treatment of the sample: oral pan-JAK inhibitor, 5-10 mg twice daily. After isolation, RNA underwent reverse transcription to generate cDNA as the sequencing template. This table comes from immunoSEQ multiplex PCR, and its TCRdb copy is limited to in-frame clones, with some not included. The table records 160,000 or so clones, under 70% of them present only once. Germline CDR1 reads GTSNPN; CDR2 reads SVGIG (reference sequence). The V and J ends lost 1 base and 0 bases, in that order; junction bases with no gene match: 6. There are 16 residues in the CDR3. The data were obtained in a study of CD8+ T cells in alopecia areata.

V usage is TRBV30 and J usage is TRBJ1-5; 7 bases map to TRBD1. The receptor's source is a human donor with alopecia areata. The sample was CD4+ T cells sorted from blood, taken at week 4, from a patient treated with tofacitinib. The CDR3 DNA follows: TGTGCCTGGAGTGCTGGACAGGCCTATAGCAATCAGCCCCAGCATTTT. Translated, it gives CAWSAGQAYSNQPQHF.